This TCR beta chain is from a study of regulatory T cells in long-lasting Graves disease (dated by TCRdb to about 2021). Regarding the research as a whole: Persistent Graves' disease was defined as persistently positive TSH receptor autoantibodies together with antithyroid drug treatment for over 5 years. This study used TCR sequencing and RNA sequencing of peripheral blood to compare persistent Graves' disease patients against newly diagnosed Graves' disease patients. The study was registered as a clinical trial and conducted in China. A total of around 33 samples underwent TCR sequencing, from 13 patients with persistent Graves' disease and some 20 patients with newly diagnosed Graves' disease. Antithyroid drugs had been taken for about 10.3 years on average by persistent Graves' disease patients in the clinical cohort. Beyond this particular receptor, the publication reports: TRBV28, TRBJ1-2 and TRBJ2-5 were preferentially used in persistent disease, while TRBV20-1 and TRBJ2-1 were favored in newly diagnosed disease. Only peripheral blood was studied, because thyroid tissue, the primary lesion, was inaccessible. Persistent Graves' disease patients showed lower TCR Shannon entropy and fewer highly expanded clones than newly diagnosed patients, suggesting clonal expansion. As a limitation, the authors acknowledged that the small sample size may reduce accuracy. Sequencing and analysis were restricted to the TCR beta chain. Persistent patients shared more public clonotypes among themselves (around 2,500) than newly diagnosed patients did (nearly 1,000).

From the germline V gene, CDR1 is MDHEN and CDR2 is SYDVKM. There are 14 amino acids in the CDR3, from cysteine to phenylalanine inclusive. CDR3 DNA is the only sequence kept; it has 42 bases, read in frame from the first base. Trimming at the junction amounts to 3 bases on V and 6 bases on J, and the germline ends lie 12 bases apart. This clonotype was observed at least ten times. The antigen it recognizes is unknown. No base quality values were provided; no much bigger clone lies one nucleotide off. The time point label here, explained by the study, means: persistent/refractory GD, antithyroid drugs over 5 years with positive TRAb. For both TCR sequencing and RNA sequencing, RNA was extracted from PBMCs using TRIzol. Graves' disease was diagnosed according to American Thyroid Association guidelines. The patients came from an endocrinology department in Xi'an, China. Each patient gave around 9.2 milliliters of peripheral blood, collected in an EDTA anticoagulant tube. Ficoll Paque Plus density gradient separation was used to isolate PBMCs, and no further T cell sorting was done. An Agilent 2100 Bioanalyzer and agarose gel were used to check RNA quality, while a NanoDrop 2000 measured RNA concentration.

The library was obtained by multiplex PCR. The sample was run on an Illumina HiSeq 4000. iRepertoire HTBI primers and Arm-PCR amplification of CDR3 regions were used to construct TCR beta libraries. Before sequencing, the PCR products underwent gel purification. Per the authors' processing: Gene usage analysis of CDR3 amino acid clonotypes relied on the 60 or so TRBV and 14 TRBJ segments identified across samples. Filtered high-quality paired reads were merged into contigs using COPE and FqMerger. Contigs were aligned with BLAST to IMGT TRBV, TRBD and TRBJ reference genes, and CDR3 was defined per IMGT. Any clonotype with a frequency above 0.1% was counted as a highly expanded clone. Shannon entropy was used to measure repertoire diversity, and the Gini coefficient was used to measure V-J evenness. A clonotype was considered public if more than one individual shared it. TCRdb ran its own pipeline on the public reads, namely fastp trimming at Q25 and MiXCR clone calling, and kept in-frame beta chains. All rows with the same CDR3 protein become a single entry with the most common DNA and genes. These V and J calls originate from TCRdb's pipeline instead of the authors' own analysis. Across this sample there are 300,000 to 500,000 distinct CDR3 sequences, with 20% to 25% seen only once. Around 21% of the sample belongs to the ten largest clones.

The specimen comprised peripheral blood mononuclear cells (PBMCs), sampled when the disease was refractory, from a patient treated with antithyroid drugs. The sequence derives from a female donor with Graves disease. The rearrangement joined TRBV28 to TRBJ2-4; TRBD1 is perhaps the D gene, given 6 matching bases. The CDR3 corresponds to CASSFAGRGNIQYF. The nucleotides are TGTGCCAGCAGTTTCGCGGGCAGGGGAAACATTCAGTACTTC.